A selection of T cell receptor beta chains follows, all from one sample in a study of blood T cell repertoires in COVID-19. Profiling relied on immunoSEQ multiplex PCR, and the TCRdb table lists in-frame clones only, not all of them. The table has 200,000 to 250,000 clones, just over 85% seen once; the top ten hold around 15%. Input material: PBMCs or T cells enriched from blood (not recorded which). These TCRs come from a woman aged 50 to 60 with acute COVID-19. Each CDR3 is given with its conserved first and last residue. A D gene is named only where the DNA matches it firmly. Some rows mark clone size as missing; the rest say once, few, many or name a class of expanded clone.

TRBD1	TRBV7-3	TRBJ2-4	-	CASSLTGQDGIQYF	TGTGCCAGCAGCTTGACGGGACAGGACGGCATTCAGTACTTC
TRBD1	TRBV6-6	TRBJ2-7	-	CASRGDSYEQYF	TGTGCCAGCAGAGGGGACAGCTACGAGCAGTACTTC
TRBD1	TRBV9	TRBJ2-5	-	CASSLGTGGSKTQYF	TGTGCCAGCAGCCTTGGGACAGGGGGATCGAAGACCCAGTACTTC
-	TRBV29-1	TRBJ2-7	-	CSAQVRDEQYF	TGCAGCGCCCAAGTCAGGGACGAGCAGTACTTC
TRBD1	TRBV7-8	TRBJ1-2	-	CASSPLTGGRGYTF	TGTGCCAGCAGCCCCCTGACAGGGGGAAGGGGCTACACCTTC
-	TRBV14	TRBJ2-1	-	CASSHPSAGDNEQFF	TGTGCCAGCAGCCATCCTTCGGCAGGGGACAATGAGCAGTTCTTC
TRBD2	TRBV19	TRBJ2-7	-	CASRTRAGVAYEQYF	TGTGCCAGTCGTACTCGGGCGGGAGTAGCCTACGAGCAGTACTTC
TRBD1	TRBV28	TRBJ2-3	-	CASRSTGTDTQYF	TGTGCCAGCAGGTCGACAGGGACAGATACGCAGTATTTT
-	TRBV29-1	TRBJ2-6	-	CSVEANPSSGANVLTF	TGCAGCGTAGAGGCCAATCCGAGCTCTGGGGCCAACGTCCTGACTTTC
TRBD2	TRBV11-3	TRBJ2-5	-	CASSPGLAGEETQYF	TGTGCCAGCAGCCCTGGACTAGCGGGAGAAGAGACCCAGTACTTC
-	TRBV6-5	TRBJ1-2	-	CASSYDPGTPNYGYTF	TGTGCCAGCAGTTACGACCCGGGTACCCCTAACTATGGCTACACCTTC
-	TRBV6-1	TRBJ2-1	-	CASSSGSYNEQFF	TGTGCCAGCAGTTCCGGCTCCTACAATGAGCAGTTCTTC
-	TRBV19	TRBJ1-5	-	CASRRLSNQPQHF	TGTGCCAGTAGACGACTTAGCAATCAGCCCCAGCATTTT
-	TRBV2	TRBJ1-2	-	CASSVGPGHLTF	TGTGCCAGCAGTGTAGGGCCAGGACACTTGACCTTC
TRBD1	TRBV27	TRBJ2-2	once	CASSATGGTGELFF	TGTGCCAGCAGTGCAACAGGGGGAACCGGGGAGCTGTTTTTT
TRBD2	TRBV7-3	TRBJ2-3	-	CASSPSGRAGTDTQYF	TGTGCCAGCTCTCCTAGCGGGAGGGCCGGTACAGATACGCAGTATTTT
-	TRBV27	TRBJ2-1	-	CASSFDSSSYNEQFF	TGTGCCAGCAGTTTCGACAGTAGCTCCTACAATGAGCAGTTCTTC
TRBD1	TRBV7-2	TRBJ1-2	-	CASSQSQSYRGVSYTF	TGTGCCAGCAGCCAATCCCAAAGCTACAGGGGCGTAAGCTACACCTTC
-	TRBV5-5	TRBJ2-7	-	CASSPGVSLEQYF	TGTGCCAGCAGCCCTGGAGTGTCGCTTGAGCAGTACTTC
-	TRBV7-8	TRBJ1-1	-	CASSLSGNLNTEAFF	TGTGCCAGCAGCTTGTCAGGGAATCTGAACACTGAAGCTTTCTTT
-	TRBV4-2	TRBJ1-1	-	CASSQSNRGVAFF	TGTGCCAGCAGCCAATCAAACCGCGGGGTAGCTTTCTTT
-	TRBV7-9	TRBJ2-2	many	CASYGGVITGELFF	TGTGCCAGTTACGGCGGGGTCATTACCGGGGAGCTGTTTTTT
TRBD1	TRBV10-3	TRBJ1-6	-	CAHGRGNNSPLHF	TGTGCCCACGGCAGGGGGAATAATTCACCCCTCCACTTT
TRBD1	TRBV23-1	TRBJ2-1	-	CASSPGQARDEQFF	TGCGCCAGCAGCCCGGGACAGGCGAGGGATGAGCAGTTCTTC
TRBD1	TRBV28	TRBJ1-5	-	CASRYGTGGFDNQPQHF	TGTGCCAGCAGATATGGGACAGGGGGCTTCGATAATCAGCCCCAGCATTTT
TRBD2	TRBV4-2	TRBJ2-3	-	CASSSGGGPTDTQYF	TGTGCCAGCAGCAGCGGGGGGGGGCCCACAGATACGCAGTATTTT
-	TRBV7-2	TRBJ1-4	-	CASRPGIGNEKLFF	TGTGCCAGCAGACCGGGGATCGGTAATGAAAAACTGTTTTTT
TRBD2	TRBV27	TRBJ2-1	-	CASSLLAGGPNYEQFF	TGTGCCAGCAGTTTACTAGCGGGAGGGCCGAATTATGAGCAGTTCTTC
-	TRBV29-1	TRBJ2-1	-	CSVELAVSSYNEQFF	TGCAGCGTTGAGCTAGCCGTGAGCTCCTACAATGAGCAGTTCTTC